The rows below give T cell receptor beta chains drawn from one sample of a study of cytomegalovirus exposure and HLA in healthy donors. The table came from immunoSEQ multiplex PCR; TCRdb's copy has only in-frame clones and leaves some out. Of more than 150,000 clones listed, almost 85% are singletons. What was sequenced was PBMCs. All receptors come from a boy younger than 18 in good health and CMV-seronegative. CDR3s include the opening cysteine and the closing phenylalanine or tryptophan. A D gene is named only where the DNA matches it firmly. The size of a clone is reported for some rows only, either as once, few or many, or as a class for expanded clones.

abundance,j_gene,d_gene,v_gene,CDR3aa,CDR3nt
NA,TRBJ1-2,NA,TRBV11-3,CASSPRQETPNYGYTF,TGTGCCAGCAGCCCCCGACAGGAGACTCCCAACTATGGCTACACCTTC
few,TRBJ2-2,NA,TRBV27,CASSFAANTGELFF,TGTGCCAGCAGTTTCGCGGCGAACACCGGGGAGCTGTTTTTT
NA,TRBJ2-7,TRBD2,TRBV4-1,CASSQGSGSMYEQYF,TGCGCCAGCAGCCAAGGTAGCGGGAGTATGTACGAGCAGTACTTC
NA,TRBJ2-7,TRBD1,TRBV7-2,CASSFGQGRSYEQYF,TGTGCCAGCAGCTTTGGACAGGGGAGATCCTACGAGCAGTACTTC
NA,TRBJ2-6,NA,TRBV9,CASSVVGGPSGANVLTF,TGTGCCAGCAGCGTAGTCGGGGGGCCCTCTGGGGCCAACGTCCTGACTTTC
NA,TRBJ2-2,NA,TRBV21-1,CASSNGGDTGELFF,TGTGCCAGCAGCAATGGGGGGGACACCGGGGAGCTGTTTTTT
NA,TRBJ1-5,TRBD1,TRBV27,CASSWTGGNQPQHF,TGTGCCAGCAGTTGGACAGGGGGCAATCAGCCCCAGCATTTT
NA,TRBJ1-1,TRBD1,TRBV4-1,CASSQGQGGGGWTEAFF,TGCGCCAGCAGCCAAGGACAGGGGGGAGGTGGTTGGACTGAAGCTTTCTTT
NA,TRBJ2-5,TRBD1,TRBV4-3,CASSQAGTEETQYF,TGCGCCAGCAGCCAAGCCGGGACAGAAGAGACCCAGTACTTC
NA,TRBJ2-1,TRBD2,TRBV2,CASSYILAGELIF,TGTGCCAGCAGTTACATATTAGCGGGGGAATTAATCTTC
NA,TRBJ1-2,TRBD1,TRBV10-3,CAISAGQAIDGYTF,TGTGCCATCAGCGCGGGACAGGCGATCGATGGCTACACCTTC
NA,TRBJ1-1,NA,TRBV7-9,CSSSLALGPNTEAFF,TGTTCCAGCAGCTTAGCGTTGGGGCCGAACACTGAAGCTTTCTTT
NA,TRBJ2-7,TRBD1,TRBV28,CAIHRAGGLSSYEQYF,TGTGCCATCCATAGGGCAGGGGGCTTAAGCTCCTACGAGCAGTACTTC
few,TRBJ2-3,NA,TRBV13,CASSSVGRVRDTQYF,TGTGCCAGCAGCTCCGTGGGCAGGGTAAGAGATACGCAGTATTTT
NA,TRBJ2-1,NA,TRBV2,CASLGGGRGLGTREYEQFF,TGTGCCAGCCTGGGGGGAGGCCGCGGGTTGGGCACAAGGGAATATGAGCAGTTCTTC
NA,TRBJ2-7,NA,TRBV5-1,CASSLGQAASQQYF,TGCGCCAGCAGCTTGGGACAGGCCGCATCCCAGCAGTACTTC
NA,TRBJ2-7,NA,TRBV2,CASSGPGSQGGYEQYF,TGTGCCAGCAGTGGCCCTGGGAGTCAAGGAGGGTACGAGCAGTACTTC
NA,TRBJ1-2,NA,TRBV11-1,CASSLSDRGIYGYTF,TGTGCCAGCAGCTTATCAGACAGAGGTATCTATGGCTACACCTTC
NA,TRBJ1-2,NA,TRBV5-4,CASSSIDNYGYTF,TGTGCCAGCAGCTCCATAGATAACTATGGCTACACCTTC
once,TRBJ2-1,NA,TRBV6-5,CASSPVGSSYNEQFF,TGTGCCAGCAGCCCCGTCGGGAGCTCCTACAATGAGCAGTTCTTC
NA,TRBJ1-4,NA,TRBV15,CATSRVQETLFF,TGTGCCACCAGCAGAGTGCAGGAAACACTGTTTTTT
NA,TRBJ2-2,NA,TRBV7-2,CASIIQGTLNTGELFF,TGTGCCAGCATCATACAGGGAACTCTTAACACCGGGGAGCTGTTTTTT
NA,TRBJ1-5,TRBD1,TRBV2,CASRRGTGSNQPQHF,TGTGCCAGCAGGCGCGGGACAGGGAGCAATCAGCCCCAGCATTTT
NA,TRBJ2-3,NA,TRBV29-1,CSVGAPGEPDTQYF,TGCAGCGTTGGGGCCCCGGGGGAGCCAGATACGCAGTATTTT
few,TRBJ2-7,TRBD1,TRBV27,CASSPGTVYEQYF,TGTGCCAGCAGTCCGGGGACAGTATACGAGCAGTACTTC
NA,TRBJ1-1,TRBD1,TRBV15,CATSGHRGENTEAFF,TGTGCCACCAGCGGACACAGGGGAGAGAACACTGAAGCTTTCTTT
NA,TRBJ1-5,NA,TRBV7-9,CASSGSDQPQHF,TGTGCCAGCAGCGGTTCGGATCAGCCCCAGCATTTT
once,TRBJ2-7,TRBD1,TRBV27,CASSPRDRGPYEQYF,TGTGCCAGCAGCCCCCGGGACAGGGGACCCTACGAGCAGTACTTC
once,TRBJ2-1,TRBD2,TRBV9,CASSVGGGAHNEQFF,TGTGCCAGCAGCGTAGGCGGGGGGGCCCACAATGAGCAGTTCTTC
NA,TRBJ1-1,NA,TRBV5-4,CASSLGEGYRSEAFF,TGTGCCAGCAGCCTTGGTGAGGGTTATCGCTCTGAAGCTTTCTTT
NA,TRBJ2-7,TRBD2,TRBV15,CATSRGGLAGISYEQYF,TGTGCCACCAGCAGAGGGGGACTAGCGGGGATCTCCTACGAGCAGTACTTC
NA,TRBJ2-7,NA,TRBV7-2,CASRVRGGSEQYF,TGTGCCAGCAGGGTACGCGGGGGCTCCGAGCAGTACTTC
NA,TRBJ1-1,TRBD1,TRBV19,CASSVPGQGNTEAFF,TGTGCCAGTAGTGTCCCGGGACAGGGGAACACTGAAGCTTTCTTT
NA,TRBJ1-2,NA,TRBV19,CASNRDNNYGYTF,TGTGCCAGTAACCGGGACAATAACTATGGCTACACCTTC
few,TRBJ2-5,TRBD2,TRBV28,CASGMLRGGETQYF,TGTGCCAGCGGGATGCTCCGGGGAGGGGAGACCCAGTACTTC